The 29 T cell receptor beta chains below all came from one sample that was sequenced in a study of PD-1 blockade in mismatch repair-deficient tumors. Some clones are missing from TCRdb's copy, which holds only in-frame ones; the method was immunoSEQ multiplex PCR. The profile shows tens of thousands of clones, 84% of them singletons. The material was peripheral blood, obtained 2 weeks after starting pembrolizumab. Receptors originate from an adult with mismatch repair-deficient cancer.

This clone was counted between two and nine times. The chain uses TRBV10-3 and TRBJ1-2; no reliable D call. The germline V and J ends were trimmed by 0 bases and 10 bases, with 15 bases remaining between them. This CDR3 region has 14 residues. Germline lookup yields CDR1 ENHRY and CDR2 SYGVKD. The DNA of the CDR3 is TGTGCCATCAGTGAGTCGACTCGGACTACACTCTACACCTTC. It encodes CAISESTRTTLYTF.

This clone is classed as medium-sized (0.01 to 0.1%). The gene calls are TRBV5-1 and TRBJ2-7; 7 bases map to TRBD1. This CDR3 comprises 15 residues. Germline V gene data show CDR1 as SGHRS and CDR2 as YFSETQ. The trim removed 2 bases at V and 2 bases at J, leaving 7 bases unmatched. CDR3 protein: CASSFSGTEAYEQYF. CDR3 nucleotide sequence: TGCGCCAGCAGCTTTTCCGGGACAGAAGCCTACGAGCAGTACTTC. Together with reference TRBV5-1 and TRBJ2-7, the CDR3 gives the full variable domain: KAGVTQTPRYLIKTRGQQVTLSCSPISGHRSVSWYQQTPGQGLQFLFEYFSETQRNKGNFPGRFSGRQFSNSRSEMNVSTLELGDSALYLCASSFSGTEAYEQYFGPGTRLTVT.

This chain links TRBV9 with TRBJ1-3; D is unclear. The CDR3 has 13 residues. The V and J ends lost 4 bases and 11 bases respectively, with 16 bases between them. Germline values: CDR1 SGDLS, CDR2 YYNGEE. Here the CDR3 reads CASSLSPGPPIYF. In DNA form, the CDR3 reads TGTGCCAGCAGCCTCTCCCCGGGTCCCCCCATATATTTT.

The genes are TRBV25-1 and TRBJ2-3; D gene ambiguous. V was pared by 2 bases and J by 2 bases, with 5 bases between. CDR1 and CDR2 from the germline V gene are MGHDK and SYGVNS. The CDR3 runs 13 residues. The CDR3 nucleotides read TGTGCCAGCAGTGAAGACATCACAGATACGCAGTATTTT. Translating it yields CASSEDITDTQYF.

The V and J genes are TRBV5-4 and TRBJ2-2, with D possibly TRBD2 on 6 matching bases. The CDR3 has 17 amino acids. CDR1 is SGHNT and CDR2 is YYREEE in the germline V gene (reference sequence). The V end was cut by 1 base, the J end by 0 bases, with 13 bases between. As DNA, the CDR3 is TGTGCCAGCAGCTTGAACCCCGGGACTGCGAACACCGGGGAGCTGTTTTTT. Residues: CASSLNPGTANTGELFF.

This chain connects TRBV9 to TRBJ2-1, with D perhaps TRBD2 (6 bases). Trimming pared 0 bases from V and 1 base from J, leaving 8 bases between. Germline V gene data show CDR1 as SGDLS and CDR2 as YYNGEE. There are 15 residues in the CDR3. The CDR3 is CASSVVGGSYNEQFF. The CDR3 bases are TGTGCCAGCAGCGTAGTTGGGGGGTCCTACAATGAGCAGTTCTTC.

The J gene is TRBJ2-7, the V gene TRBV5-1, with D possibly matching TRBD1 (5 bases). Germline CDR1 SGHRS, CDR2 YFSETQ. CDR3 length: 15 amino acids. V lost 1 base to trimming and J lost 6 bases, with 17 bases between them. The CDR3 DNA sequence: TGCGCCAGCAGCTTGTCGCTTCCAGGGTCTTCCGAGCAGTACTTC. This sequence encodes CASSLSLPGSSEQYF.

The chain couples TRBV7-9 to TRBJ2-5; D perhaps matches TRBD1 (5 bases). This CDR3 spans 16 amino acids. The V gene lost 3 bases and the J gene lost 1 base, with 15 bases spanning the gap. Germline V gene data show CDR1 as SEHNR and CDR2 as FQNEAQ (reference sequence). The CDR3 reads CASSFGLPQGQETQYF. Here the CDR3 DNA reads TGTGCCAGCAGCTTCGGCCTTCCCCAGGGCCAAGAGACCCAGTACTTC. Full variable domain (rest looked up from reference TRBV7-9 and TRBJ2-5): DTGVSQNPRHKITKRGQNVTFRCDPISEHNRLYWYRQTLGQGPEFLTYFQNEAQLEKSRLLSDRFSAERPKGSFSTLEIQRTEQGDSAMYLCASSFGLPQGQETQYFGPGTRLLVL.

The chain employs TRBV6-5 and TRBJ2-3; the match to TRBD2 covers 12 bases. This CDR3 spans 15 amino acids. Trimming at V came to 3 bases and at J to 3 bases, leaving 1 base not matched to a gene. The germline CDR1 and CDR2 sequences are MNHEY and SVGAGI. CDR3 bases: TGTGCCAGCAGTTATGGGACTAGCGGGACAGATACGCAGTATTTT. Protein: CASSYGTSGTDTQYF.

V and J are TRBV19 and TRBJ1-1; 8 bases fit TRBD1. Germline V gene lookup returns CDR1 LNHDA and CDR2 SQIVND (reference sequence). J was trimmed by 9 bases and V by 4 bases; bases with no gene match: 7. The CDR3 spans 13 residues. CDR3 region: CASSTDRGFKAFF. The CDR3 DNA is TGTGCCAGTAGTACCGACAGGGGCTTTAAAGCTTTCTTT.

The rearrangement links TRBV30 to TRBJ1-2; 8 bases agree with TRBD1. The CDR3 is made up of 13 amino acids. Germline V gene sequence: CDR1 GTSNPN, CDR2 SVGIG (reference sequence). V dropped 7 bases and J dropped 4; count of bases not matched to a gene: 8. The chain's CDR3 is CASLDRDFYGYTF. The CDR3 nucleotides are TGTGCCTCCTTGGACAGGGACTTCTATGGCTACACCTTC.

The genes are TRBV7-2 and TRBJ1-1; tentatively, D is TRBD1 (5 bases). Germline V gene lookup returns CDR1 SGHTA and CDR2 FQGNSA. V was shortened by 4 bases and J by 1 base, with 7 bases between the two germline ends. The CDR3 is 13 residues long. The CDR3 protein is CASSWGGNTEAFF. Written as DNA, the CDR3 is TGTGCCAGCAGCTGGGGGGGGAACACTGAAGCTTTCTTT.

V gene TRBV23-1 combines with J gene TRBJ2-3; possible D gene TRBD2, 5 bases. TRBV23-1 is treated as an ORF (open reading frame) with a function not yet certain. V was pared by 2 bases and J by 0 bases, with 12 bases between. The CDR3 spans 16 residues. CDR3 sequence: CASSQLDSNSTDTQYF. The DNA of the CDR3 is TGCGCCAGCAGTCAACTGGACTCCAATAGCACAGATACGCAGTATTTT.

In its sample, this clone was seen a few times. The chain recombines TRBV11-3 with TRBJ2-7; perhaps TRBD1 as D (6 bases). Trimming removed 5 bases from V and 2 bases from J, with 10 bases in between. The CDR3 is made up of 13 amino acids. Germline V gene data show CDR1 as SGHNT and CDR2 as YENEEA. The CDR3 region has the DNA TGTGCCAGCAGCCTCAGGGGCCCCTACGAGCAGTACTTC. It yields the protein CASSLRGPYEQYF.

The count of this clone is one. The chain's CDR3 is CASSSQGIETQYF. The CDR3 region has the DNA TGTGCCAGCAGTTCACAGGGGATCGAGACCCAGTACTTC. This rearrangement joins TRBV28 to TRBJ2-5, with 7 bases matching TRBD1. V dropped 4 bases and J dropped 5; count of bases not matched to a gene: 4. This CDR3 has 13 amino acids. Germline CDR1 and CDR2: MDHEN and SYDVKM.

The CDR3 DNA is TGCAGCGTCGCCGGGGCGGTGGGCAGGCAGAACACCGGGGAGCTGTTTTTT. It encodes CSVAGAVGRQNTGELFF. V gene TRBV29-1 combines with J gene TRBJ2-2; either TRBD1 or TRBD2 may fit D (5 bases each). V lost 6 bases and J 1 base, leaving 21 bases between the germline ends. CDR3 length: 17 residues. Germline V gene sequence: CDR1 SQVTM, CDR2 ANQGSEA.

The V gene is TRBV28, the J gene TRBJ2-7; D gene unclear. Germline-derived CDR1 and CDR2 are MDHEN and SYDVKM. The length of the CDR3 is 11 residues. The germline V and J ends were trimmed by 10 bases and 0 bases, with 7 bases remaining between them. Here the CDR3 reads CAIQNSYEQYF. The CDR3 DNA reads TGTGCCATACAGAACTCCTACGAGCAGTACTTC.

The rearrangement joins TRBV5-4 to TRBJ2-7; 14 bases align to TRBD2. The V gene's germline CDR1 is SGHNT and CDR2 YYREEE (reference sequence). The CDR3 has 17 amino acids. The V and J ends lost 4 bases and 2 bases, in that order; junction bases with no gene match: 8. The CDR3 loop is CASSRRLAGGPPYEQYF. CDR3 nucleotides: TGTGCCAGCAGCCGCCGACTAGCGGGAGGGCCCCCCTACGAGCAGTACTTC.

The V gene is TRBV19, the J gene TRBJ2-1; 9 bases map to TRBD2. The trim removed 8 bases at V and 4 bases at J, leaving 3 bases unmatched. The V gene's germline CDR1 is LNHDA and CDR2 SQIVND (reference sequence). The length of the CDR3 is 13 residues. CDR3 sequence: CASGTSQYNEQFF. CDR3 nucleotides: TGTGCCAGTGGGACTAGCCAATACAATGAGCAGTTCTTC.

The rearrangement links TRBV28 to TRBJ2-1; D call uncertain. This CDR3 comprises 16 residues. CDR1 MDHEN and CDR2 SYDVKM come from the germline V gene. The V and J ends lost 2 bases and 6 bases respectively, with 17 bases between them. CDR3 in amino acids: CASSLMGWIYFNEQFF. The CDR3 DNA follows: TGTGCCAGCAGTTTAATGGGCTGGATCTACTTCAATGAGCAGTTCTTC. Variable domain in full (rest from reference TRBV28 and TRBJ2-1): DVKVTQSSRYLVKRTGEKVFLECVQDMDHENMFWYRQDPGLGLRLIYFSYDVKMKEKGDIPEGYSVSREKKERFSLILESASTNQTSMYLCASSLMGWIYFNEQFFGPGTRLTVL.

J is TRBJ1-1 and V is TRBV19; TRBD1 agrees at 7 bases. CDR3 length: 15 residues. Germline lookup yields CDR1 LNHDA and CDR2 SQIVND (reference sequence). The V gene end was trimmed by 3 bases and the J gene end by 3 bases; junction bases not matched to a gene: 7. DNA for the CDR3: TGTGCCAGTAGTATTCTCGACAGGGTTGACACTGAAGCTTTCTTT. The encoded protein is CASSILDRVDTEAFF.

The chain employs TRBV13 and TRBJ2-5; possibly TRBD1 or TRBD2 for D (5 bases each). Germline V gene data show CDR1 as PRHDT and CDR2 as FYEKMQ (reference sequence). V was clipped by 4 bases and J by 2 bases, with 11 bases between them. CDR3 size: 14 residues. The CDR3 here is CASSWGRLQETQYF. The DNA for the CDR3 is TGTGCCAGCAGCTGGGGACGGCTACAAGAGACCCAGTACTTC.

The chain uses TRBV4-3 and TRBJ2-3, with D tentatively TRBD2 (6 bases). Germline CDR1 reads LGHNA; CDR2 reads YSLEER. Trimming left V 0 bases short and J 4 bases short, with 11 bases between. This CDR3 region has 15 residues. CDR3 residues: CASSQEEGEADTQYF. CDR3 sequence (DNA): TGCGCCAGCAGCCAAGAGGAAGGGGAGGCAGATACGCAGTATTTT.

The V gene is TRBV7-2, the J gene TRBJ2-5; TRBD1 aligns across 10 bases. There are 15 residues in the CDR3. J lost 5 bases, V lost 5 bases, and 8 bases had no gene match. From germline, CDR1 is SGHTA and CDR2 FQGNSA. In DNA form, the CDR3 reads TGTGCCAGCAGCAGGACAGGGGGGCATAGGGAGACCCAGTACTTC. Amino acid sequence: CASSRTGGHRETQYF.

The chain recombines TRBV19 with TRBJ2-7, with 10 positions matching TRBD1. This CDR3 comprises 14 residues. CDR1 and CDR2 (germline): LNHDA, SQIVND (reference sequence). V shed 5 bases, J shed 2 bases, and the junction held 3 bases outside the gene matches. For the CDR3, the DNA is TGTGCCAGTAGTCCAGGACAGGGGGCCTACGAGCAGTACTTC. The encoded protein is CASSPGQGAYEQYF.

This chain connects TRBV30 to TRBJ2-5; D gene ambiguous. V was cut by 5 bases and J by 4 bases, with 14 bases left in between. Germline-derived CDR1 and CDR2 are GTSNPN and SVGIG (reference sequence). CDR3 length: 13 amino acids. CDR3 protein: CAWASFTSETQYF. The CDR3 region has the DNA TGTGCCTGGGCCTCCTTCACATCAGAGACCCAGTACTTC.

The chain recombines TRBV10-3 with TRBJ2-3, with D perhaps TRBD2 (5 bases). The germline V and J ends were trimmed by 3 bases and 2 bases, with 18 bases remaining between them. Per germline, CDR1 ENHRY and CDR2 SYGVKD. The CDR3 spans 17 residues. The CDR3 sequence: CAISDPWGDIATDTQYF. Here the CDR3 DNA reads TGTGCCATCAGTGATCCCTGGGGAGACATAGCCACAGATACGCAGTATTTT.

The chain links TRBV7-9 to TRBJ2-7; D call uncertain. Germline CDR1 SEHNR, CDR2 FQNEAQ (reference sequence). Trimming took 4 bases from V and 4 from J, leaving 14 bases between them. This CDR3 contains 14 residues. This CDR3 is CASSSRRGGYEQYF. The CDR3 DNA is TGTGCCAGCAGCTCACGGAGAGGTGGGTACGAGCAGTACTTC.

The rearrangement links TRBV6-6 to TRBJ1-3; TRBD1 is a possible D gene (6 bases). V lost 2 bases to trimming and J lost 3 bases, with 11 bases between them. This CDR3 comprises 15 residues. Per the germline V gene, CDR1 is MNHNY and CDR2 is SVGAGI (reference sequence). CDR3: CASSYAGAGGNTIYF. CDR3 bases: TGTGCCAGCAGTTACGCAGGGGCAGGTGGAAACACCATATATTTT.